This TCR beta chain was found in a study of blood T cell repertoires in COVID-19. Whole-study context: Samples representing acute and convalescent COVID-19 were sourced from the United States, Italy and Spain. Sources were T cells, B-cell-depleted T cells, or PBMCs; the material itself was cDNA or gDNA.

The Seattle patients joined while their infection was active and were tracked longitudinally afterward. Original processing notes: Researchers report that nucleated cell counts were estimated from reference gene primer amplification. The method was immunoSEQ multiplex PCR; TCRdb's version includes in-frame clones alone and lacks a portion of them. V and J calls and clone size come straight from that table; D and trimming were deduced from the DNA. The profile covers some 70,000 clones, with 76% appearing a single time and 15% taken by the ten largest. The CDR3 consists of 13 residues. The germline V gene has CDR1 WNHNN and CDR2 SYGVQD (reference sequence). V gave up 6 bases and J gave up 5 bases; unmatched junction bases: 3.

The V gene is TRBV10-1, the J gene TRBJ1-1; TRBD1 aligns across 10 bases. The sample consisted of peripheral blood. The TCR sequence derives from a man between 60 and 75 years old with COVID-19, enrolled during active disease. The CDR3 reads CASSGGQGTEAFF. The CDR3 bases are TGCGCCAGCAGCGGGGGACAGGGGACTGAAGCTTTCTTT.